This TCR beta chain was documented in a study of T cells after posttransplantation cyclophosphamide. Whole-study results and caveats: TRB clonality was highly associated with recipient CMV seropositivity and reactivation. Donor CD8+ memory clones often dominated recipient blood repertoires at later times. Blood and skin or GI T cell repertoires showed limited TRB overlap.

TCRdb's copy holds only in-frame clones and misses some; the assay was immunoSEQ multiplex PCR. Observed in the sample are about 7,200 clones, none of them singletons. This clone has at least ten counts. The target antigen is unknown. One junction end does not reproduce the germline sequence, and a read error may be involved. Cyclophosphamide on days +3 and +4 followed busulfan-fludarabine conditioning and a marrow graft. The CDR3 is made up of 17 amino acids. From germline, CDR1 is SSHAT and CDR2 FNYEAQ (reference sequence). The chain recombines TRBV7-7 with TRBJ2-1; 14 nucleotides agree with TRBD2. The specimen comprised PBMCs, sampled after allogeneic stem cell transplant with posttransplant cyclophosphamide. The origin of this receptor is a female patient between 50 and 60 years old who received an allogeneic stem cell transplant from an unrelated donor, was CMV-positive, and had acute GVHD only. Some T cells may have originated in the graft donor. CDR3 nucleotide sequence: TGTGCTAGCAGCCCAAACGGGGGACTAGCGGGAGTGAATGAGCAGTTCTTC. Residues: CASSPNGGLAGVNEQFF.